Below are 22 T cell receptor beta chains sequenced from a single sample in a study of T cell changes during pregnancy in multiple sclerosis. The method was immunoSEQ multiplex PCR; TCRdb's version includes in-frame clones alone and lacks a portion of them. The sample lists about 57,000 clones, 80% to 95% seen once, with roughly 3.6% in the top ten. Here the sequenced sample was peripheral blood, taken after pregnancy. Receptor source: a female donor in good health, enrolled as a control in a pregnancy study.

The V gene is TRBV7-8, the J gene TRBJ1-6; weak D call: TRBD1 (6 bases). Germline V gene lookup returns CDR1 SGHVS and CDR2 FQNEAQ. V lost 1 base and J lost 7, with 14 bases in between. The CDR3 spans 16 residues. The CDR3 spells CASSLESRGNNSPLHF. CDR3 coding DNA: TGTGCCAGCAGCTTAGAGTCCAGGGGAAACAATTCACCCCTCCACTTT. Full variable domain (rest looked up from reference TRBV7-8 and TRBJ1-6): GAGVSQSPRYKVAKRGQDVALRCDPISGHVSLFWYQQALGQGPEFLTYFQNEAQLDKSGLPSDRFFAERPEGSVSTLKIQRTQQEDSAVYLCASSLESRGNNSPLHFGNGTRLTVT.

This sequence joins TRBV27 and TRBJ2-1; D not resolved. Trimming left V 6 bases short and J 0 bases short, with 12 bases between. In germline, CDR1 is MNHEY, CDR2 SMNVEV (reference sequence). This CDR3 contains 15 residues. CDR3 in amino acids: CASSLRLSSYNEQFF. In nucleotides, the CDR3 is TGTGCCAGCAGCCTTCGACTCAGCTCCTACAATGAGCAGTTCTTC.

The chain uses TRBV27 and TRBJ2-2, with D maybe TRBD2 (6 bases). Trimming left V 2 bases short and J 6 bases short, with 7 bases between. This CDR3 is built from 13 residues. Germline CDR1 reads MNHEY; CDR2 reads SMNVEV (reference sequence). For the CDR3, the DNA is TGTGCCAGCAGTTTAGGAGGGGCCGGGGAGCTGTTTTTT. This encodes CASSLGGAGELFF.

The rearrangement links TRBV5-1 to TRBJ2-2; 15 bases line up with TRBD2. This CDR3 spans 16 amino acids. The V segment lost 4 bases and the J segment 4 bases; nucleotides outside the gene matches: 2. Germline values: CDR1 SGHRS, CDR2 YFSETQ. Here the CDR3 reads CASSTGLAGGTGELFF. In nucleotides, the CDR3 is TGCGCCAGCAGCACGGGACTAGCGGGGGGCACCGGGGAGCTGTTTTTT.

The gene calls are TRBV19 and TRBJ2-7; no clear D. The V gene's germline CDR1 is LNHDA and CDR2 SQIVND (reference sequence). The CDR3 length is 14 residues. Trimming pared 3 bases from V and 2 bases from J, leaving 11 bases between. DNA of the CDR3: TGTGCCAGTAGTATTGGAGTGTCAACCTACGAGCAGTACTTC. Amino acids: CASSIGVSTYEQYF.

The CDR3 loop reads CASSRGQVPDTQYF. The CDR3 DNA follows: TGCGCCAGCAGCAGAGGACAGGTTCCAGATACGCAGTATTTT. The rearrangement joins TRBV5-1 to TRBJ2-3, with 7 bases that match TRBD1. This CDR3 comprises 14 residues. J gave up 4 bases and V 4 bases, and 6 bases lay outside the gene matches. Germline CDR1 is SGHRS and CDR2 is YFSETQ.

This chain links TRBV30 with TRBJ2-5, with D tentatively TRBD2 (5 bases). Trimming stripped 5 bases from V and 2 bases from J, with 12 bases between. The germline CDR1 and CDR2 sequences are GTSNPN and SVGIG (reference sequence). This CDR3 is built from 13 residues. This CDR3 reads CAWSRGIQETQYF. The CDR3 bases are TGTGCCTGGTCCCGGGGTATTCAAGAGACCCAGTACTTC.

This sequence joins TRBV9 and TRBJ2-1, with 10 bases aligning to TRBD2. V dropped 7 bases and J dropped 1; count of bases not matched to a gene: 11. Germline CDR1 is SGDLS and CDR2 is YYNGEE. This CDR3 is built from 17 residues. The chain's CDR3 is CASQETSGPFSYNEQFF. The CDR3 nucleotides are TGTGCCAGCCAGGAGACTAGCGGGCCCTTTTCCTACAATGAGCAGTTCTTC.

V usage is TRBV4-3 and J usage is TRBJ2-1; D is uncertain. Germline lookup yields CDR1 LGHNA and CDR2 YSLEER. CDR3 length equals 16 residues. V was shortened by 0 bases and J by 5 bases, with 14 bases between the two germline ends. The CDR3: CASSQDHVRPHNEQFF. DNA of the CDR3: TGCGCCAGCAGCCAAGATCATGTGCGGCCCCACAATGAGCAGTTCTTC.

CDR3 nucleotide sequence: TGCGCCAGCAGCTTGGCCACAGGGAATAACTATGGCTACACCTTC. Translating it yields CASSLATGNNYGYTF. V is TRBV5-1 and J is TRBJ1-2; possibly TRBD1 for D (6 bases). Trimming took 0 bases from V and 1 from J, leaving 10 bases between them. The germline CDR1 and CDR2 sequences are SGHRS and YFSETQ. The CDR3 contains 15 residues.

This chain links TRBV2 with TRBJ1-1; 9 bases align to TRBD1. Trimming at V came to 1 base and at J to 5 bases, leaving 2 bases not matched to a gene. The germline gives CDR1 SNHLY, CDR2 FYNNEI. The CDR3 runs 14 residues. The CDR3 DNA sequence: TGTGCCAGCAGTGAAGAACAGGGGGCAACTGAAGCTTTCTTT. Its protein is CASSEEQGATEAFF.

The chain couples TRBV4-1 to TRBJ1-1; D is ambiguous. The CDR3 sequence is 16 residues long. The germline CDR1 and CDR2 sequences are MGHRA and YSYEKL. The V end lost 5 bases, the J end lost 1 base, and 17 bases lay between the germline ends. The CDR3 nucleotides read TGCGCCAGCAGCACAGAAGGGAGTCGGAGGAACACTGAAGCTTTCTTT. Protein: CASSTEGSRRNTEAFF.

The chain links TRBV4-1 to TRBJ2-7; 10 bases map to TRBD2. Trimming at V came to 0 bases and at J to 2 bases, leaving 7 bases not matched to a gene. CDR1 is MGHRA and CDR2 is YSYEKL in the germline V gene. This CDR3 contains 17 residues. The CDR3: CASSQDPTSGATYEQYF. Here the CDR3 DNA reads TGCGCCAGCAGCCAAGATCCTACTAGCGGGGCTACCTACGAGCAGTACTTC.

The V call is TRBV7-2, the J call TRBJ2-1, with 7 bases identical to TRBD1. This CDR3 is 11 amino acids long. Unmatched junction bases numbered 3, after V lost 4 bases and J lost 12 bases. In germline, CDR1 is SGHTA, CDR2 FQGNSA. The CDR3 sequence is CASSSGQRQFF. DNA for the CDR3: TGTGCCAGCAGCTCGGGACAGCGGCAGTTCTTC.

CDR3 sequence reads: CASSVGGGADTQYF. DNA for the CDR3: TGTGCCAGCAGCGTAGGAGGGGGGGCAGATACGCAGTATTTT. This chain joins TRBV9 and TRBJ2-3; maybe TRBD2 (7 bases). Germline lookup yields CDR1 SGDLS and CDR2 YYNGEE. There are 14 residues in the CDR3. Trimming left V 0 bases short and J 4 bases short, with 9 bases between.

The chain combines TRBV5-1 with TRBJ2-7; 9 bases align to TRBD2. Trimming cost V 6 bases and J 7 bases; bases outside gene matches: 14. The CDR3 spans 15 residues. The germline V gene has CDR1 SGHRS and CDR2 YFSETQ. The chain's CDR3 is CASIQTAGGPGEQYF. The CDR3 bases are TGCGCCAGCATACAAACTGCGGGAGGGCCAGGAGAGCAGTACTTC.

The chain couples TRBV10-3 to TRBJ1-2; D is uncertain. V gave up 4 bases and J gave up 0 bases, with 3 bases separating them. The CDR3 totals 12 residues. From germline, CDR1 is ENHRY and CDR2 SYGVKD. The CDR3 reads CAISGTNYGYTF. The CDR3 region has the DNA TGTGCCATCAGTGGTACTAACTATGGCTACACCTTC.

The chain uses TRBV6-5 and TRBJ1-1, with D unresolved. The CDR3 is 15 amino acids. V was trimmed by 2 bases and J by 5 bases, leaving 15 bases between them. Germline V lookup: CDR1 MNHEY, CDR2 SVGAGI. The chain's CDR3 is CASSYLSRVETEAFF. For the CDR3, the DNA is TGTGCCAGCAGTTACCTGTCGCGAGTCGAGACTGAAGCTTTCTTT.

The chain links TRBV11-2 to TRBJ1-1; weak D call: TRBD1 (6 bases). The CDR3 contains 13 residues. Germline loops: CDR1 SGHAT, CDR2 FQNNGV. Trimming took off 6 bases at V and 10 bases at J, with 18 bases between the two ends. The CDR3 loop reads CASSLVRGPGAFF. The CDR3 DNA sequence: TGTGCCAGCAGTCTGGTCAGGGGTCCTGGAGCTTTCTTT.

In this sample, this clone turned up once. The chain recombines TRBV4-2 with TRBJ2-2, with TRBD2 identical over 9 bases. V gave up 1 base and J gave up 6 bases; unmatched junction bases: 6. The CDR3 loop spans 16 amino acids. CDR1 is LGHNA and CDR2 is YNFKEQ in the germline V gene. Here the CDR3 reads CASSQVQAGGAGELFF. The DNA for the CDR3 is TGTGCCAGCAGCCAAGTCCAAGCGGGGGGCGCCGGGGAGCTGTTTTTT.

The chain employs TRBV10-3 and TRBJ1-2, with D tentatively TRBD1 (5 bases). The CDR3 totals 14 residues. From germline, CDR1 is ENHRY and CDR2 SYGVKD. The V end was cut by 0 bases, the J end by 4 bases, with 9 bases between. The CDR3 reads CAISESVTVYGYTF. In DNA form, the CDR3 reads TGTGCCATCAGTGAGTCGGTGACAGTCTATGGCTACACCTTC.

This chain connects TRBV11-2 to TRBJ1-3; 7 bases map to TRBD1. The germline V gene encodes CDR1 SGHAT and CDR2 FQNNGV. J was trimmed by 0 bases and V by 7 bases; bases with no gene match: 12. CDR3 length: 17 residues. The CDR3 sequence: CASTQGGQGLSGNTIYF. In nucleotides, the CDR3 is TGTGCCAGCACCCAGGGGGGACAAGGGCTCTCTGGAAACACCATATATTTT.